A selection of T cell receptor beta chains follows, all from one sample in a study of T-cell reconstitution after alpha-beta-depleted transplantation in children. TCRdb redid the calling of the PCR reads with MiXCR, one entry per CDR3 protein. Of fewer than 400,000 distinct CDR3 sequences in the sample, approximately 20% were seen once. Sample: PBMCs from the stem cell graft donor, taken from the stem cell graft. These receptors were collected from a human donor who donated a stem cell graft to a child with acute myeloid leukemia. Both conserved end residues are part of each CDR3. Fields, in order: CDR3 DNA, CDR3 protein, V gene, J gene, D gene, clone size. The D gene is left open where the match is weak. Some rows have no size entry. The others give once, few or many, or a class for an expanded clone.

CDR3nt: TGTGCCACCAGCATCGGGAGCTCCTACGAGCAGTACTTC
CDR3aa: CATSIGSSYEQYF
v_gene: TRBV15
j_gene: TRBJ2-7
d_gene: .
abundance: few

CDR3nt: TGTGCCAGCAGTTTGGACCTAGCGGGAGCTTACAATGAGCAGTTCTTC
CDR3aa: CASSLDLAGAYNEQFF
v_gene: TRBV12-3/TRBV12-4
j_gene: TRBJ2-1
d_gene: TRBD2
abundance: few

CDR3nt: TGCAGTGCTAGTGATCGGCCAGCCTTGGGGTATGGCTACACCTTC
CDR3aa: CSASDRPALGYGYTF
v_gene: TRBV20-1
j_gene: TRBJ1-2
d_gene: .
abundance: .

CDR3nt: TGCGCCAGCAGCTTGGCGATGCTCGGGACAGCCCAAGAGACCCAGTACTTC
CDR3aa: CASSLAMLGTAQETQYF
v_gene: TRBV5-1
j_gene: TRBJ2-5
d_gene: TRBD1
abundance: .

CDR3nt: TGTGCCAGCATCCCGAACTCTGGGGCCAACGTCCTGACTTTC
CDR3aa: CASIPNSGANVLTF
v_gene: TRBV6-1
j_gene: TRBJ2-6
d_gene: .
abundance: .

CDR3nt: TGCAGCGTCTCGTACTCTGGAAACACCATATATTTT
CDR3aa: CSVSYSGNTIYF
v_gene: TRBV29-1
j_gene: TRBJ1-3
d_gene: .
abundance: few

CDR3nt: TGCAGTGCTAGTAGAGGGACTAGCGCCACAGATACGCAGTATTTT
CDR3aa: CSASRGTSATDTQYF
v_gene: TRBV20-1
j_gene: TRBJ2-3
d_gene: TRBD2
abundance: .

CDR3nt: TGCGCCAGCAGCCAAGAGAGCACAGGAGGGAATGAGCAGTTCTTC
CDR3aa: CASSQESTGGNEQFF
v_gene: TRBV4-1
j_gene: TRBJ2-1
d_gene: .
abundance: few

CDR3nt: TGTGCCAGCAGCCCCTCCGGGCCGGGGGGCGAGCAGTACTTC
CDR3aa: CASSPSGPGGEQYF
v_gene: TRBV27
j_gene: TRBJ2-7
d_gene: TRBD2
abundance: .

CDR3nt: TGTGCCAGCAGTAACGGACCCCGTGAAAAACTGTTTTTT
CDR3aa: CASSNGPREKLFF
v_gene: TRBV12-3/TRBV12-4
j_gene: TRBJ1-4
d_gene: .
abundance: few

CDR3nt: TGCAGTGCTAGAGGGGTAAAGGCGGGAGTTGTAGATACGCAGTATTTT
CDR3aa: CSARGVKAGVVDTQYF
v_gene: TRBV20-1
j_gene: TRBJ2-3
d_gene: TRBD2
abundance: few

CDR3nt: TGTGCCACCATGGGAACTAGCGGGATGTACAATGAGCAGTTCTTC
CDR3aa: CATMGTSGMYNEQFF
v_gene: TRBV24-1
j_gene: TRBJ2-1
d_gene: TRBD2
abundance: few

CDR3nt: TGTGCCAGCAGCGGAACCGGGACCTATTACGAGCAGTACTTC
CDR3aa: CASSGTGTYYEQYF
v_gene: TRBV5-6
j_gene: TRBJ2-7
d_gene: .
abundance: many

CDR3nt: TGCAGTGCTAGAAGCGATGAGAATGAAGCTTTCTTT
CDR3aa: CSARSDENEAFF
v_gene: TRBV20-1
j_gene: TRBJ1-1
d_gene: .
abundance: few

CDR3nt: TGCAGCGCCGCGGGAGATGCAGATACGCAGTATTTT
CDR3aa: CSAAGDADTQYF
v_gene: TRBV29-1
j_gene: TRBJ2-3
d_gene: TRBD2
abundance: many

CDR3nt: TGCAGTGCTAGAGGGTTTGGGGGGTCAGCGACTGAAGCTTTCTTT
CDR3aa: CSARGFGGSATEAFF
v_gene: TRBV20-1
j_gene: TRBJ1-1
d_gene: .
abundance: many

CDR3nt: TGCGCCAGCAGCTCGCCCTCTGGGGCCGGCACAGATACGCAGTATTTT
CDR3aa: CASSSPSGAGTDTQYF
v_gene: TRBV5-1
j_gene: TRBJ2-3
d_gene: .
abundance: few

CDR3nt: TGTGCCAGCAGCCCTAGAGGCGGTCAGGGCTCGGATACGCAGTATTTT
CDR3aa: CASSPRGGQGSDTQYF
v_gene: TRBV7-3
j_gene: TRBJ2-3
d_gene: .
abundance: few

CDR3nt: TGTGCCAGCAGTGACCCTGGTTGGGGTGAAGCTTTCTTT
CDR3aa: CASSDPGWGEAFF
v_gene: TRBV2
j_gene: TRBJ1-1
d_gene: .
abundance: .

CDR3nt: TGCGCCAGCAGCCCGGGACTAAAAGGGGGTGAGCAGTTCTTC
CDR3aa: CASSPGLKGGEQFF
v_gene: TRBV5-1
j_gene: TRBJ2-1
d_gene: .
abundance: many

CDR3nt: TGCAGTGCTAGAGATGTAGCGGGAGTAAACTACAATGAGCAGTTCTTC
CDR3aa: CSARDVAGVNYNEQFF
v_gene: TRBV20-1
j_gene: TRBJ2-1
d_gene: TRBD2
abundance: few

CDR3nt: TGTGCCAGTTGCTACTCGGGCCCAAATGAAAAACTGTTTTTT
CDR3aa: CASCYSGPNEKLFF
v_gene: TRBV12-3/TRBV12-4
j_gene: TRBJ1-4
d_gene: .
abundance: .

CDR3nt: TGTGCCAGCAGCCAAGATCCCTACGCGGAGCAGTACTTC
CDR3aa: CASSQDPYAEQYF
v_gene: TRBV4-2
j_gene: TRBJ2-7
d_gene: .
abundance: .

CDR3nt: TGTGCCAGCAGCCCCGGAGGAGTCGCAGCGGGAGACTACGAGCAGTACTTC
CDR3aa: CASSPGGVAAGDYEQYF
v_gene: TRBV9
j_gene: TRBJ2-7
d_gene: TRBD2
abundance: many

CDR3nt: TGTGCCAGCACCGAATCAGGGTTTGACTTGAACACCGGGGAGCTGTTTTTT
CDR3aa: CASTESGFDLNTGELFF
v_gene: TRBV6-1
j_gene: TRBJ2-2
d_gene: .
abundance: .

CDR3nt: TGTGCCAGCAGCCCTAGGAGCAGGGCGTCTGGAAACACCATATATTTT
CDR3aa: CASSPRSRASGNTIYF
v_gene: TRBV28
j_gene: TRBJ1-3
d_gene: .
abundance: few

CDR3nt: TGCAGTGCTGGGACTAGCGGAGAAGAGACCCAGTACTTC
CDR3aa: CSAGTSGEETQYF
v_gene: TRBV20-1
j_gene: TRBJ2-5
d_gene: TRBD2
abundance: few

CDR3nt: TGCGCCAGCAGCCAAGAAATAGCAGGGGAGGGCTATGGCTACACCTTC
CDR3aa: CASSQEIAGEGYGYTF
v_gene: TRBV4-3
j_gene: TRBJ1-2
d_gene: .
abundance: .

CDR3nt: TGTGCCAGCAGTTTATCGATTCGGGGAATCGATAAAAGAAACACTGAAGCTTTCTTT
CDR3aa: CASSLSIRGIDKRNTEAFF
v_gene: TRBV12-3/TRBV12-4
j_gene: TRBJ1-1
d_gene: .
abundance: .

CDR3nt: TGTGCCACCAGTGGACGGGACGGAAACAATCAGCCCCAGCATTTT
CDR3aa: CATSGRDGNNQPQHF
v_gene: TRBV24-1
j_gene: TRBJ1-5
d_gene: .
abundance: .

CDR3nt: TGTGCCAGCACGGGACAGGCTAGCTCCTACAATGAGCAGTTCTTC
CDR3aa: CASTGQASSYNEQFF
v_gene: TRBV12-3/TRBV12-4
j_gene: TRBJ2-1
d_gene: TRBD1
abundance: few

CDR3nt: TGTGCCAGCAGCCTCAACAGGGATGGCTACACCTTC
CDR3aa: CASSLNRDGYTF
v_gene: TRBV7-9
j_gene: TRBJ1-2
d_gene: .
abundance: .

CDR3nt: TGTGCCAGCAGCTTGGACTTGGGGGCCATATATAATTCACCCCTCCACTTT
CDR3aa: CASSLDLGAIYNSPLHF
v_gene: TRBV5-5
j_gene: TRBJ1-6
d_gene: .
abundance: many

CDR3nt: TGTGCCAGCAGTTACCATTTAGCCCGTGGAGAGACCCAGTACTTC
CDR3aa: CASSYHLARGETQYF
v_gene: TRBV6-2/TRBV6-3
j_gene: TRBJ2-5
d_gene: .
abundance: few

CDR3nt: TGTGCCAGCAGCTCCCGCCGTCGGCTCAACTACTACGAGCAGTACTTC
CDR3aa: CASSSRRRLNYYEQYF
v_gene: TRBV7-8
j_gene: TRBJ2-7
d_gene: .
abundance: few